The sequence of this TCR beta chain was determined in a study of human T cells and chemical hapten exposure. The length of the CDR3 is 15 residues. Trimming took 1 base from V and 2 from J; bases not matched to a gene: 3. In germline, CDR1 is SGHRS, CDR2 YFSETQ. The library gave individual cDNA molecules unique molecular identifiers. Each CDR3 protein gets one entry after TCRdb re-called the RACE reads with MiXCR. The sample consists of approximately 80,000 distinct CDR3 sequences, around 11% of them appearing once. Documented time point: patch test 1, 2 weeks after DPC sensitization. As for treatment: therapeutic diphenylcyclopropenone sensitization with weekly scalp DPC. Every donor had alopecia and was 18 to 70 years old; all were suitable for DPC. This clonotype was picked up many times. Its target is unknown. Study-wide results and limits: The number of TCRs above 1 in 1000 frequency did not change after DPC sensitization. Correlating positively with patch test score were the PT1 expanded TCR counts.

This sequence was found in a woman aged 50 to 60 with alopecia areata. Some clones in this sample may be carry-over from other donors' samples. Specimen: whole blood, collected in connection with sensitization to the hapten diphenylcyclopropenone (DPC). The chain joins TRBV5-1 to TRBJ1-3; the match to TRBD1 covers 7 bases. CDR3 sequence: CASSLSTGAGNTIYF. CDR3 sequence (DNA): TGCGCCAGCAGCTTGAGCACAGGGGCTGGAAACACCATATATTTT.